This passage covers 2 T cell receptor beta chains from one sample sequenced in a study of shared clonotypes between healthy human individuals. Only in-frame clones appear in the TCRdb table, and some are missing; sequencing was by immunoSEQ multiplex PCR. The data show approximately 2,300,000 clones, 80% to 95% seen once. The sequenced material came from naive CD4+ T cells from PBMCs. The subset is: CD45RA+ positively selected. These receptors were collected from a man younger than 35 in good health. Some clones in this sample may be carry-over from other donors' samples.

CDR3 loop: CASSHSGAGWGETQYF. DNA of the CDR3: TGTGCCAGCAGCCACAGCGGGGCAGGGTGGGGAGAGACCCAGTACTTC. V usage is TRBV11-2 and J usage is TRBJ2-5; 7 bases line up with TRBD2. Germline V gene data show CDR1 as SGHAT and CDR2 as FQNNGV. V shed 5 bases and J 4 bases; nucleotides not matched to a gene: 13. The CDR3 covers 16 residues. Full variable domain (missing parts from reference TRBV11-2 and TRBJ2-5): EAGVAQSPRYKIIEKRQSVAFWCNPISGHATLYWYQQILGQGPKLLIQFQNNGVVDDSQLPKDRFSAERLKGVDSTLKIQPAKLEDSAVYLCASSHSGAGWGETQYFGPGTRLLVL.

CDR3 in DNA: TGTGCCAGCAGCTTAGCGACTGGACTAGCGGGAGCCTACGAGCAGTACTTC. It is translated as CASSLATGLAGAYEQYF. The chain combines TRBV7-2 with TRBJ2-5, with 13 bases that match TRBD2. The last part of the DNA fits TRBJ2-7 better; the J call may be wrong. The CDR3 consists of 17 residues. The V gene's germline CDR1 is SGHTA and CDR2 FQGNSA.